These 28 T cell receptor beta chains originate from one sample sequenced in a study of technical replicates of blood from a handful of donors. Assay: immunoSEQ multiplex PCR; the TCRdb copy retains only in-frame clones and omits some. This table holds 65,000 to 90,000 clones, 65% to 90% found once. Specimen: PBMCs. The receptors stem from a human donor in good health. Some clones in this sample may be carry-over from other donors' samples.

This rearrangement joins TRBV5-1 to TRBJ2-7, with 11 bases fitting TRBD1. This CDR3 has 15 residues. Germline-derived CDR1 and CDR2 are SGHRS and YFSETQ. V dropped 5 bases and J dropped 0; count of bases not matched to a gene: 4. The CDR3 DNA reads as TGCGCCAGCAGGCGGGGACAGGGGGGCTCCTACGAGCAGTACTTC. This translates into CASRRGQGGSYEQYF.

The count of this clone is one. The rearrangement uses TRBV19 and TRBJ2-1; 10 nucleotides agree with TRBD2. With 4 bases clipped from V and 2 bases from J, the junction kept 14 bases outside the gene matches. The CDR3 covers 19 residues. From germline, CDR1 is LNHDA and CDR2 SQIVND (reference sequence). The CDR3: CASSRSELAGSTPYNEQFF. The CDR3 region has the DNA TGTGCCAGTAGTAGATCTGAACTAGCGGGATCAACCCCCTACAATGAGCAGTTCTTC.

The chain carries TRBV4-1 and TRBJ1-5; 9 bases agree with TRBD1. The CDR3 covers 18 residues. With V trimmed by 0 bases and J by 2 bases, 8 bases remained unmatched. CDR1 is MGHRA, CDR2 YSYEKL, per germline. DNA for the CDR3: TGCGCCAGCAGCCAAGATATGTCCGGGACAGGGCGCAATCAGCCCCAGCATTTT. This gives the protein CASSQDMSGTGRNQPQHF.

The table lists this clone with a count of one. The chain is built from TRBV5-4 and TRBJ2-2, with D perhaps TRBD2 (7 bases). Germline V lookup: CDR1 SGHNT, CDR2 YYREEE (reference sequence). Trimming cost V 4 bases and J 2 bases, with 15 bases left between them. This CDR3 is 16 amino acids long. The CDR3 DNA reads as TGTGCCAGCAGCCCCGTAGGGGGGGGAAACACCGGGGAGCTGTTTTTT. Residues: CASSPVGGGNTGELFF.

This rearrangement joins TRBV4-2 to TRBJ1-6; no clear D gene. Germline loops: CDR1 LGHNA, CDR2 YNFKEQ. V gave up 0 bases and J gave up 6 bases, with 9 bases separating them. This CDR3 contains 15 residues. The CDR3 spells CASSQDPGSNSPLHF. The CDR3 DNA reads TGTGCCAGCAGCCAAGATCCAGGAAGTAATTCACCCCTCCACTTT.

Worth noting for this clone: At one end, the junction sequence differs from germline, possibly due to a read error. The CDR3 protein is CASHSKLAGGSSVF. CDR3 nucleotides: TGTGCCAGTCATTCGAAACTAGCGGGAGGCTCCTCTGTCTTC. The chain recombines TRBV19 with TRBJ2-1, with TRBD2 identical over 12 bases. The V gene's germline CDR1 is LNHDA and CDR2 SQIVND (reference sequence). CDR3 length equals 14 residues. Using reference TRBV19 and TRBJ2-1 for the parts outside the CDR3, the full variable domain is DGGITQSPKYLFRKEGQNVTLSCEQNLNHDAMYWYRQDPGQGLRLIYYSQIVNDFQKGDIAEGYSVSREKKESFPLTVTSAQKNPTAFYLCASHSKLAGGSSVFGPGTRLTVL.

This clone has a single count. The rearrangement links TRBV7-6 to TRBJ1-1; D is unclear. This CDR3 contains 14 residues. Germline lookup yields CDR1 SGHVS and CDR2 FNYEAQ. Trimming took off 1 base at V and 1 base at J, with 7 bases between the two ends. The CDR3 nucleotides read TGTGCCAGCAGCTTAGGGGCCGGGAACACTGAAGCTTTCTTT. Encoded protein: CASSLGAGNTEAFF.

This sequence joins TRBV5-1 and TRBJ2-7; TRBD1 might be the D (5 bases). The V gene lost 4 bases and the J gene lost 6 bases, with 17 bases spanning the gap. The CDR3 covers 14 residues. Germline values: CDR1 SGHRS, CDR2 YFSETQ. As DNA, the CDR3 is TGCGCCAGCAGCCCTATGACAGCAGTGTCCGAGCAGTACTTC. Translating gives CASSPMTAVSEQYF.

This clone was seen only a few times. The CDR3 nucleotides are TGTGCCATCGGGGGGGATGAGCAGTTCTTC. This translates into CAIGGDEQFF. V gene TRBV10-3 combines with J gene TRBJ2-1, with TRBD2 matching 7 bases. Germline assignment: CDR1 ENHRY and CDR2 SYGVKD. J was trimmed by 8 bases and V by 8 bases; bases with no gene match: 0. This CDR3 is 10 amino acids long.

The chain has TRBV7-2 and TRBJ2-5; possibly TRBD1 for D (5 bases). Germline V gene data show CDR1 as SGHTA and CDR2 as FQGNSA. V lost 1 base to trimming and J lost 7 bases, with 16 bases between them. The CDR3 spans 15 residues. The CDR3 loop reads CASSLDNRHLGTQYF. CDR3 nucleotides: TGTGCCAGCAGCTTAGATAACAGGCATCTCGGGACCCAGTACTTC.

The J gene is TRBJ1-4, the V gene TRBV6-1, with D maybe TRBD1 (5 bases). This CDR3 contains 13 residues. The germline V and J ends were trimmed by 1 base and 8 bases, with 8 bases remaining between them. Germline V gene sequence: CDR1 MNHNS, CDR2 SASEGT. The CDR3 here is CASSEGQGEKLFF. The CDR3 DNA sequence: TGTGCCAGCAGTGAAGGCCAGGGCGAAAAACTGTTTTTT.

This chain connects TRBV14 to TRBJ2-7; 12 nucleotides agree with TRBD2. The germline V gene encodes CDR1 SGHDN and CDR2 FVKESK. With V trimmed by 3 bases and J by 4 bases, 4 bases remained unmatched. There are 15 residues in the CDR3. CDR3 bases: TGTGCCAGCAGCCAGACTAGCGGGAGTCGTTACGAGCAGTACTTC. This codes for CASSQTSGSRYEQYF.

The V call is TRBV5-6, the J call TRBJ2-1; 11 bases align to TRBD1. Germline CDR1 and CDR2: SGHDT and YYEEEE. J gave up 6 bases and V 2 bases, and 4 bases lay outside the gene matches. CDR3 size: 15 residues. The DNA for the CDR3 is TGTGCCAGCAGCTTCGGGGACAGGGGGATCAATGAGCAGTTCTTC. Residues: CASSFGDRGINEQFF.

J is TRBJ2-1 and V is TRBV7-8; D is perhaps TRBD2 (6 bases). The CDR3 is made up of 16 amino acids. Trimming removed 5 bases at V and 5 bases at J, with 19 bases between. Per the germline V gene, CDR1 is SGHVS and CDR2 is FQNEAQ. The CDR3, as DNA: TGTGCCAGCAGCCGAGGCTCGCGGGAATGGGACAATGAGCAGTTCTTC. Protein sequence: CASSRGSREWDNEQFF.

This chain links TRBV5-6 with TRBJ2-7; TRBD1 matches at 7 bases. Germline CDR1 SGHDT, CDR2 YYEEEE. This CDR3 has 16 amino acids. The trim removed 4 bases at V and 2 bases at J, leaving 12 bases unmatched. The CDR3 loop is CASSSTDRIATYEQYF. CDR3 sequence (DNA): TGTGCCAGCAGCAGCACGGACAGGATAGCGACCTACGAGCAGTACTTC.

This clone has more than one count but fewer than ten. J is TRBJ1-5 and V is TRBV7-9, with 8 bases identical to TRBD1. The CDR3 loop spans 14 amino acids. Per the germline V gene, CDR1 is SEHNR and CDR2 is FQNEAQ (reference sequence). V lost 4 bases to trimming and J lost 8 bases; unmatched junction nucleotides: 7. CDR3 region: CASSSQGARKPQHF. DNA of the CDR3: TGTGCCAGCAGCTCTCAGGGGGCGAGGAAGCCCCAGCATTTT.

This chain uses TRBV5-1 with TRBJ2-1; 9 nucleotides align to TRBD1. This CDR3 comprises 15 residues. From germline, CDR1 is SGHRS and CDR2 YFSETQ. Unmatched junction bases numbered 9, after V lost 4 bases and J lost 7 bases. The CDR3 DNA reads TGCGCCAGCAGCCTATGGAAGGGGACAGGGAATGAGCAGTTCTTC. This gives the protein CASSLWKGTGNEQFF.

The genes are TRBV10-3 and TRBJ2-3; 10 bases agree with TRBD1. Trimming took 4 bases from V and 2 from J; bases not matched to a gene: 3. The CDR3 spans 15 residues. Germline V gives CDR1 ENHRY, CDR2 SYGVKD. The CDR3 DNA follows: TGTGCCATCAGTGGGACAGGGGGATTCACAGATACGCAGTATTTT. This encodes CAISGTGGFTDTQYF.

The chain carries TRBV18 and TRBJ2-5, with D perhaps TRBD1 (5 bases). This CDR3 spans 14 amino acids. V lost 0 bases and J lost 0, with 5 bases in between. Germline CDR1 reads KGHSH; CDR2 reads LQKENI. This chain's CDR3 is CASSPPGHQETQYF. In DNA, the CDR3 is TGTGCCAGCTCACCACCGGGGCACCAAGAGACCCAGTACTTC.

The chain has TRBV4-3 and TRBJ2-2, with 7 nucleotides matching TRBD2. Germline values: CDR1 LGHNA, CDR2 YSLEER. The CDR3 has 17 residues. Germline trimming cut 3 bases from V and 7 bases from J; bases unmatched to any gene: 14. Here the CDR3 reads CASSHQPAGVRVGELFF. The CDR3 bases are TGCGCCAGCAGCCACCAGCCTGCGGGAGTTCGCGTCGGGGAGCTGTTTTTT.

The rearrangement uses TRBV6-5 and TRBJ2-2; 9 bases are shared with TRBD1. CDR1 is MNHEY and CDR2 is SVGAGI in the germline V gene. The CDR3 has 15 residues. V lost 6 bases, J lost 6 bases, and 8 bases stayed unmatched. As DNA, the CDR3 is TGTGCCAGCAGGCGGGACAGGGTAAAACCCGGGGAGCTGTTTTTT. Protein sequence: CASRRDRVKPGELFF.

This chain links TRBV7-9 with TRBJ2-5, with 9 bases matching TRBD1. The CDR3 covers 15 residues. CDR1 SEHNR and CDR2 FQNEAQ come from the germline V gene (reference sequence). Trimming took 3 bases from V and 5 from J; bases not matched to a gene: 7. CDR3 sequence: CASSFGTGLWETQYF. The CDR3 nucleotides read TGTGCCAGCAGCTTTGGGACAGGGCTTTGGGAGACCCAGTACTTC.

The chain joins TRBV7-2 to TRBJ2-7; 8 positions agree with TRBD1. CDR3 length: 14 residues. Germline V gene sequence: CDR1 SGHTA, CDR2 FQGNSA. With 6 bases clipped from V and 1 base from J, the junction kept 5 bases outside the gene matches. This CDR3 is CASRAQGASYEQYF. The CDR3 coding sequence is TGTGCCAGCAGGGCCCAGGGGGCGTCCTACGAGCAGTACTTC.

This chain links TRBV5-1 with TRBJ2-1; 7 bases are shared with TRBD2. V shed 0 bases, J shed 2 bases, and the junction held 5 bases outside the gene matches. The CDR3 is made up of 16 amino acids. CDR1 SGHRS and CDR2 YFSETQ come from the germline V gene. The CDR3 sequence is CASSLVGGGPYNEQFF. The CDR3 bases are TGCGCCAGCAGCTTGGTCGGGGGAGGGCCCTACAATGAGCAGTTCTTC. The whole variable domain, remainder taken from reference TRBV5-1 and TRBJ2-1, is KAGVTQTPRYLIKTRGQQVTLSCSPISGHRSVSWYQQTPGQGLQFLFEYFSETQRNKGNFPGRFSGRQFSNSRSEMNVSTLELGDSALYLCASSLVGGGPYNEQFFGPGTRLTVL.

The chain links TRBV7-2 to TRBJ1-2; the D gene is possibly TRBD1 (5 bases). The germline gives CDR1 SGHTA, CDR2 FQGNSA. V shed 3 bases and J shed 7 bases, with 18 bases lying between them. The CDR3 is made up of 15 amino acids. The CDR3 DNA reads TGTGCCAGCAGCTTCAGGGCCATGGGGGGGAGTGGCTACACCTTC. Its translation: CASSFRAMGGSGYTF.

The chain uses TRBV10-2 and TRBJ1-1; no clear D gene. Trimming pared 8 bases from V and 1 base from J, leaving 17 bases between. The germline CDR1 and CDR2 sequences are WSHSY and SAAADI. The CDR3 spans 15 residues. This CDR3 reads CASSPRAGSNTEAFF. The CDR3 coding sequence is TGCGCCAGCTCCCCTCGAGCGGGGTCGAACACTGAAGCTTTCTTT.

CDR3 nucleotide sequence: TGTGCCAGCAGCAATAGCGGGAGCAGCACCGGGGAGCTGTTTTTT. It encodes CASSNSGSSTGELFF. The V call is TRBV9, the J call TRBJ2-2; 9 positions agree with TRBD2. Germline V gives CDR1 SGDLS, CDR2 YYNGEE. The ends lost 4 bases at V and 4 bases at J; junction bases unmatched: 5. The CDR3 is 15 residues long.

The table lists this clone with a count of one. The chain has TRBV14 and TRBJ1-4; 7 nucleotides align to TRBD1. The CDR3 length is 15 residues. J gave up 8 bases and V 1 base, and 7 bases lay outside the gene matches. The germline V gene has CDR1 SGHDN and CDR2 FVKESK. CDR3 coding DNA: TGTGCCAGCAGCCAAGCAGGGGGACTGGCAGAAAAACTGTTTTTT. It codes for CASSQAGGLAEKLFF.